The 27 T cell receptor beta chains in this list originate from one sample, sequenced in a study of blood T cell repertoires in COVID-19. Only in-frame clones appear in the TCRdb table, and some are missing; sequencing was by immunoSEQ multiplex PCR. The table shows about 310,000 clones, with about nine tenths occurring only once. The specimen sequenced was peripheral blood. These receptors originate from a man younger than 35 with active or convalescent COVID-19.

V and J are TRBV6-5 and TRBJ2-1; 7 nucleotides align to TRBD1. Unmatched junction bases numbered 10, after V lost 4 bases and J lost 7 bases. Germline CDR1 MNHEY, CDR2 SVGAGI. CDR3 length: 15 amino acids. CDR3 coding DNA: TGTGCCAGCAGTTTCAAACAGGGGCTGAGGAATGAGCAGTTCTTC. Protein sequence: CASSFKQGLRNEQFF.

The chain recombines TRBV15 with TRBJ2-1, with D perhaps matching TRBD2 (5 bases). Germline assignment: CDR1 LNHNV and CDR2 YYDKDF (reference sequence). The CDR3 is made up of 16 amino acids. Between the trimmed V and J ends, which lost 0 bases and 12 bases, there was a span of 21 bases. The CDR3 nucleotides read TGTGCCACCAGCAGAGATGGAGGTAGAGCAGATCGGGTGCAGTTCTTC. Its protein is CATSRDGGRADRVQFF.

The chain combines TRBV5-1 with TRBJ2-5, with TRBD2 identical over 14 bases. Germline loops: CDR1 SGHRS, CDR2 YFSETQ. V trimming: 4 bases; J trimming: 6 bases; junction bases outside the gene matches: 8. The CDR3 is 16 residues long. The chain's CDR3 is CASSRGLAGAKKTQYF. In DNA form, the CDR3 reads TGCGCCAGCAGCCGGGGACTAGCGGGAGCAAAAAAGACCCAGTACTTC.

The rearrangement joins TRBV5-1 to TRBJ2-1, with D perhaps TRBD2 (6 bases). The CDR3 has 13 amino acids. Per germline, CDR1 SGHRS and CDR2 YFSETQ. The V end lost 4 bases, the J end lost 15 bases, and 20 bases lay between the germline ends. In DNA form, the CDR3 reads TGCGCCAGCAGCCCCGAAAGCGGGCGTGCTGGGTTCTTC. Translating gives CASSPESGRAGFF.

This chain joins TRBV5-1 and TRBJ1-1; a possible D gene is TRBD1 (6 bases). The CDR3 extends over 15 amino acids. V was cut by 0 bases and J by 6 bases, with 15 bases left in between. Germline V CDR1 and CDR2: SGHRS, YFSETQ. CDR3 protein: CASSLDRGARAEAFF. CDR3 sequence (DNA): TGCGCCAGCAGCTTGGACCGGGGGGCTCGAGCTGAAGCTTTCTTT.

The V call is TRBV12-5, the J call TRBJ1-6, with D uncertain. The CDR3 contains 17 residues. Trimming took off 0 bases at V and 0 bases at J, with 9 bases between the two ends. Per germline, CDR1 LGHNT and CDR2 FRNRAP. CDR3 nucleotide sequence: TGTGCTAGTGGTTTGGTACTGGGGAGCTCCTATAATTCACCCCTCCACTTT. It is translated as CASGLVLGSSYNSPLHF. Using reference TRBV12-5 and TRBJ1-6 for the parts outside the CDR3, the full variable domain is DARVTQTPRHKVTEMGQEVTMRCQPILGHNTVFWYRQTMMQGLELLAYFRNRAPLDDSGMPKDRFSAEMPDATLATLKIQPSEPRDSAVYFCASGLVLGSSYNSPLHFGNGTRLTVT.

This clone has a handful of counts. The V gene is TRBV19, the J gene TRBJ1-1, with D tentatively TRBD1 (6 bases). The germline V gene encodes CDR1 LNHDA and CDR2 SQIVND (reference sequence). The length of the CDR3 is 13 residues. The germline V and J ends were trimmed by 8 bases and 1 base, with 11 bases remaining between them. The CDR3 spells CASSLGQNTEAFF. In DNA form, the CDR3 reads TGTGCCAGTTCTTTGGGACAGAACACTGAAGCTTTCTTT. Based on the CDR3 plus reference TRBV19 and TRBJ1-1, the full variable domain is DGGITQSPKYLFRKEGQNVTLSCEQNLNHDAMYWYRQDPGQGLRLIYYSQIVNDFQKGDIAEGYSVSREKKESFPLTVTSAQKNPTAFYLCASSLGQNTEAFFGQGTRLTVV.

This clone was detected once. The chain links TRBV3-1 (or the pseudogene TRBV3-2) to TRBJ2-3; 9 positions match TRBD2. Germline-derived CDR1 and CDR2 are LGHDT and YNNKEL (reference sequence). With 4 bases clipped from V and 2 bases from J, the junction kept 10 bases outside the gene matches. The CDR3 runs 17 residues. The CDR3 is CASSLRLAVGVTDTQYF. CDR3 coding DNA: TGTGCCAGCAGCCTGCGACTAGCGGTTGGGGTCACAGATACGCAGTATTTT.

The J gene is TRBJ1-1, the V gene TRBV28; the D is unclear. From germline, CDR1 is MDHEN and CDR2 SYDVKM. The CDR3 is 12 residues long. The V gene lost 5 bases and the J gene lost 4 bases, with 8 bases spanning the gap. This chain's CDR3 is CASSGSGTEAFF. The CDR3 region has the DNA TGTGCCAGCAGTGGCTCGGGCACTGAAGCTTTCTTT.

The rearrangement uses TRBV28 and TRBJ1-1; unclear D gene. The V gene's germline CDR1 is MDHEN and CDR2 SYDVKM. The V end lost 6 bases, the J end lost 4 bases, and 15 bases lay between the germline ends. This CDR3 has 14 residues. The CDR3 loop reads CASSLRKRGTEAFF. The CDR3 nucleotides read TGTGCCAGCAGCCTCCGCAAGCGGGGCACTGAAGCTTTCTTT.

The CDR3: CASTQGHGEKLFF. For the CDR3, the DNA is TGTGCCAGCACTCAGGGGCATGGAGAAAAACTGTTTTTT. The chain joins TRBV6-6 to TRBJ1-4, with D tentatively TRBD1 (6 bases). V gave up 7 bases and J gave up 8 bases, with 14 bases separating them. The CDR3 is made up of 13 amino acids. The germline V gene encodes CDR1 MNHNY and CDR2 SVGAGI (reference sequence).

This chain connects TRBV18 to TRBJ2-2, with D possibly being TRBD1 (6 bases). CDR3 length: 15 residues. Germline-derived CDR1 and CDR2 are KGHSH and LQKENI. V lost 4 bases and J 2 bases, leaving 11 bases between the germline ends. The CDR3 DNA sequence: TGTGCCAGCTCACAACTGGACAGAAACACCGGGGAGCTGTTTTTT. Translation: CASSQLDRNTGELFF.

The chain couples TRBV12-5 to TRBJ2-3; D not certain. V was cut by 1 base and J by 5 bases, with 7 bases left in between. Germline V gene sequence: CDR1 LGHNT, CDR2 FRNRAP. The CDR3 covers 13 residues. The CDR3 DNA reads as TGTGCTAGTGGTTTGGATTTAGTAGATACGCAGTATTTT. Translating gives CASGLDLVDTQYF.

This clone was recorded once. The chain couples TRBV29-1 to TRBJ2-2; D call uncertain. The CDR3 runs 13 residues. V lost 5 bases to trimming and J lost 1 base, with 8 bases between them. Per the germline V gene, CDR1 is SQVTM and CDR2 is ANQGSEA. The CDR3 reads CSVLQWNTGELFF. DNA for the CDR3: TGCAGCGTTCTACAGTGGAACACCGGGGAGCTGTTTTTT.

The CDR3 DNA sequence: TGTGCCAGCAGTGTAACGGGGGTAATTAACACCGGGGAGCTGTTTTTT. Its translation: CASSVTGVINTGELFF. J is TRBJ2-2 and V is TRBV6-1; possibly TRBD2 for D (6 bases). Germline-derived CDR1 and CDR2 are MNHNS and SASEGT. V was trimmed by 4 bases and J by 2 bases, leaving 14 bases between them. The CDR3 extends over 16 amino acids.

V and J are TRBV5-1 and TRBJ1-3; D possibly corresponds to TRBD1 (5 bases). Germline V gene lookup returns CDR1 SGHRS and CDR2 YFSETQ. V lost 3 bases and J 3 bases, leaving 16 bases between the germline ends. The CDR3 contains 16 residues. The CDR3 sequence is CASSSSGGRGGNTIYF. The CDR3 DNA reads TGCGCCAGCAGCTCCTCGGGGGGACGTGGTGGAAACACCATATATTTT. The full variable domain, with the rest looked up from reference TRBV5-1 and TRBJ1-3, is KAGVTQTPRYLIKTRGQQVTLSCSPISGHRSVSWYQQTPGQGLQFLFEYFSETQRNKGNFPGRFSGRQFSNSRSEMNVSTLELGDSALYLCASSSSGGRGGNTIYFGEGSWLTVV.

The J gene is TRBJ1-1, the V gene TRBV5-6; no definite D call. Germline V CDR1 and CDR2: SGHDT, YYEEEE. V was cut by 7 bases and J by 12 bases, with 16 bases left in between. CDR3 length: 11 residues. The CDR3 nucleotides are TGTGCCAGCTTGGGGTCCGGGGTTCCTTTCTTT. Encoded protein: CASLGSGVPFF.

This clone appeared once. This chain joins TRBV6-5 and TRBJ2-1; perhaps TRBD2 as D (5 bases). Germline V CDR1 and CDR2: MNHEY, SVGAGI. The CDR3 loop spans 15 amino acids. Trimming shortened V by 2 bases and J by 14 bases, and 22 bases separated the two germline ends. The CDR3 DNA reads TGTGCCAGCAGTTACGCCCATGGGGTCACTAGTGGGAAGTTCTTC. It yields the protein CASSYAHGVTSGKFF.

The CDR3 sequence is CASSFSQYNEQFF. The CDR3 DNA reads TGTGCCAGCAGCTTTTCCCAATACAATGAGCAGTTCTTC. The genes are TRBV11-3 and TRBJ2-1, with no clear D. The V and J ends lost 3 bases and 4 bases respectively, with 7 bases between them. The CDR3 spans 13 residues. Germline CDR1 is SGHNT and CDR2 is YENEEA.

The V gene is TRBV6-1, the J gene TRBJ1-1; 10 bases line up with TRBD1. The CDR3 consists of 16 residues. The ends lost 1 base at V and 3 bases at J; junction bases unmatched: 5. Germline assignment: CDR1 MNHNS and CDR2 SASEGT. The CDR3 is CASSEVRGTGDTEAFF. For the CDR3, the DNA is TGTGCCAGCAGTGAAGTTAGAGGGACAGGGGACACTGAAGCTTTCTTT.

This clone was observed once. This sequence joins TRBV5-6 and TRBJ2-3, with TRBD2 matching 13 bases. Losses at the gene ends were 6 bases for V and 5 bases for J; bases not matched to a gene: 6. The CDR3 consists of 15 residues. CDR1 and CDR2 from the germline V gene are SGHDT and YYEEEE. The CDR3 here is CASTKLAGGQDTQYF. CDR3 bases: TGTGCCAGCACCAAACTAGCGGGGGGGCAAGATACGCAGTATTTT.

The V and J genes are TRBV9 and TRBJ1-4, with TRBD1 identical over 7 bases. Germline V gene sequence: CDR1 SGDLS, CDR2 YYNGEE. With V trimmed by 2 bases and J by 3 bases, 4 bases remained unmatched. The CDR3 has 15 residues. The CDR3 DNA reads as TGTGCCAGCAGCGTTGAGGGGGCTTCTAATGAAAAACTGTTTTTT. It translates to CASSVEGASNEKLFF.

This clone appeared a single time. V is TRBV19 and J is TRBJ2-7; perhaps TRBD2 as D (6 bases). The germline V gene encodes CDR1 LNHDA and CDR2 SQIVND (reference sequence). This CDR3 region has 15 residues. V lost 2 bases and J lost 4, with 15 bases in between. The CDR3 sequence is CASSIRRGPAYEQYF. The CDR3 nucleotides are TGTGCCAGTAGTATACGGAGGGGCCCTGCTTACGAGCAGTACTTC.

The rearrangement uses TRBV2 and TRBJ2-6; D is possibly TRBD1 (6 bases). The germline CDR1 and CDR2 sequences are SNHLY and FYNNEI. V lost 7 bases, J lost 4 bases, and 23 bases lay in between. The CDR3 is made up of 18 amino acids. CDR3 residues: CASTAGVGSPWGANVLTF. The CDR3 region has the DNA TGTGCCAGCACCGCAGGGGTAGGCTCCCCATGGGGGGCCAACGTCCTGACTTTC.

The chain uses TRBV6-5 and TRBJ1-4, with 7 bases that match TRBD1. The V segment lost 7 bases and the J segment 4 bases; nucleotides outside the gene matches: 6. Germline V CDR1 and CDR2: MNHEY, SVGAGI. The CDR3 consists of 14 residues. The CDR3 region is CASIPDRINEKLFF. DNA of the CDR3: TGTGCCAGCATCCCGGACAGGATTAATGAAAAACTGTTTTTT.

The chain has TRBV27 and TRBJ2-1, with D maybe TRBD1 (6 bases). The CDR3 consists of 13 residues. Germline V CDR1 and CDR2: MNHEY, SMNVEV (reference sequence). The V end was cut by 3 bases, the J end by 5 bases, with 8 bases between. For the CDR3, the DNA is TGTGCCAGCAGTTTGGGGGCAAACAATGAGCAGTTCTTC. This gives the protein CASSLGANNEQFF.

This clone appeared a single time. V gene TRBV7-2 combines with J gene TRBJ1-1, with D unresolved. This CDR3 spans 16 amino acids. The V and J ends lost 1 base and 7 bases respectively, with 19 bases between them. Germline V lookup: CDR1 SGHTA, CDR2 FQGNSA. The CDR3 bases are TGTGCCAGCAGCTTAGGAATAGTCGAACCATATCTTGAAGCTTTCTTT. Its translation: CASSLGIVEPYLEAFF.